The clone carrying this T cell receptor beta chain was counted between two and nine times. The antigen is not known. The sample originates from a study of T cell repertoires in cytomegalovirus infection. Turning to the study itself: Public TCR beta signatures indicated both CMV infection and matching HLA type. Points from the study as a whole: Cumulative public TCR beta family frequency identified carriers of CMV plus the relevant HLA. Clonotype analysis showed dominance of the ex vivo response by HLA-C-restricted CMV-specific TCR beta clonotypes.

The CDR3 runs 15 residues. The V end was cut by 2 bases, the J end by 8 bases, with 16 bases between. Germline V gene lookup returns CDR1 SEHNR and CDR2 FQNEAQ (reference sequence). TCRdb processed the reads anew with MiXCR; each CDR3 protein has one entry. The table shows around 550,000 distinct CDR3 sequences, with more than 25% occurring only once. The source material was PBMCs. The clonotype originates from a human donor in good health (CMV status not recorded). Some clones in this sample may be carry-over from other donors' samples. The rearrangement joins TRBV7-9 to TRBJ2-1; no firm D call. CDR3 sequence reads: CASSLRAKMLDEQFF. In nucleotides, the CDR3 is TGTGCCAGCAGCTTACGGGCAAAGATGCTCGATGAGCAGTTCTTC. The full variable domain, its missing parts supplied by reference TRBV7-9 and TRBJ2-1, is DTGVSQNPRHKITKRGQNVTFRCDPISEHNRLYWYRQTLGQGPEFLTYFQNEAQLEKSRLLSDRFSAERPKGSFSTLEIQRTEQGDSAMYLCASSLRAKMLDEQFFGPGTRLTVL.